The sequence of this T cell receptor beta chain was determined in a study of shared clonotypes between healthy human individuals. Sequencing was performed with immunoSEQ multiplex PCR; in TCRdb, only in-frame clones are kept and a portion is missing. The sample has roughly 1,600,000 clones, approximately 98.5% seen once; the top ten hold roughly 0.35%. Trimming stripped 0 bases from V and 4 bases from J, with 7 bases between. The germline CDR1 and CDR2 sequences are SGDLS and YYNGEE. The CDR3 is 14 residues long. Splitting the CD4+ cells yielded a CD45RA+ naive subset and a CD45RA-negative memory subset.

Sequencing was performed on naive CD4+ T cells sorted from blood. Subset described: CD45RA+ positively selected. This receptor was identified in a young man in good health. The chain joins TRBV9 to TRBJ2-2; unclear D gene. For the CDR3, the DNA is TGTGCCAGCAGCGTAGTTTCCGTCACCGGGGAGCTGTTTTTT. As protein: CASSVVSVTGELFF.